The clone carrying this T cell receptor beta chain was seen only a few times. TCRdb ran MiXCR on the 5' RACE reads and lists one entry per CDR3 protein. There are about 240,000 distinct CDR3 sequences in the sample; 7.5% to 10% occur only once, and around 20% lies in the top ten. This sample stems from a study of T-cell memory formation after mild COVID-19. The J segment lost 8 bases and the V segment lost 6 bases, leaving 9 bases of the junction unmatched. The CDR3 has 15 amino acids. Per germline, CDR1 MNHEY and CDR2 SVGAGI. The receptor's source is a man between 18 and 29 years old who had mild COVID-19 (a few samples of this study predate the infection). Cell type and time point are not known. Sequencing was done on a sample of PBMCs or a T cell subset sorted from them (not recorded which). The rearrangement links TRBV6-5 to TRBJ1-4; TRBD1 matches 10 bases. CDR3 amino acids: CASRRGTGVREKLFF. For the CDR3, the DNA is TGTGCCAGCAGGCGCGGGACAGGGGTGAGAGAAAAACTGTTTTTT.